This TCR beta chain was obtained from a study of shared clonotypes between healthy human individuals. Across the whole study: The people who gave samples were a couple of women and three men aged 18 to 49.

Findings and limits, study-wide: The study's rarefaction showed incomplete sorted-subset sequencing despite large depth.

Germline V gene lookup returns CDR1 SNHLY and CDR2 FYNNEI. CDR3 length: 13 amino acids. The V and J ends lost 7 bases and 7 bases, in that order; junction bases with no gene match: 6. Generated by immunoSEQ multiplex PCR, the TCRdb table keeps only in-frame clones and is missing some. Of approximately 740,000 clones in the sample, 74% were seen once. To note about this clone: The antigen remains undetermined.

The gene calls are TRBV2 and TRBJ2-1; TRBD2 aligns across 8 bases. The sequence came from a woman aged 30 to 39 in good health. The source material was memory CD4+ T cells sorted from blood. Indicated subset: CD45RA-negative fraction. DNA for the CDR3: TGTGCCAGCACACAGCGGGAGTGGAATGAGCAGTTCTTC. Protein product: CASTQREWNEQFF.